This T cell receptor beta chain was sequenced in a study of shared clonotypes between healthy human individuals. Study-level background: A donor's plate count was three for CD4 naive and three for CD4 memory; CD8 naive had two and CD8 memory one.

Findings of the study overall: Rarefaction exposed incomplete sorted-subset sequencing despite large depth.

The naive CD8 population came from CD45RO-negative cells selected for CCR7, without terminally differentiated effector memory CD45RA+ cells. Turning to this clone: Its matching antigen is unknown.

In germline, CDR1 is SGHNT, CDR2 YYREEE (reference sequence). V lost 4 bases, J lost 4 bases, and 5 bases stayed unmatched. The CDR3 totals 14 residues. Only in-frame clones appear in the TCRdb table, and some are missing; sequencing was by immunoSEQ multiplex PCR. Altogether about 750,000 clones are present, over 90% being singletons, with the ten largest covering around 24%. The origin of this receptor is a man aged 25-45 years in good health. Sequencing was done on a sample of naive CD8+ T cells sorted from blood. The genes are TRBV5-4 and TRBJ1-2, with TRBD1 matching over 9 bases. CDR3 region: CASSPQGAGYGYTF. The CDR3, as DNA: TGTGCCAGCAGCCCACAGGGGGCTGGCTATGGCTACACCTTC.